The subject of this entry is one T cell receptor beta chain. No antigen is known for it. Unique molecular identifiers were used in preparing the TCRbeta library. TCRdb redid the calling of the PCR reads with MiXCR, one entry per CDR3 protein. Seen here are 750,000 to 950,000 distinct CDR3 sequences, 16% observed once, and the top ten hold approximately 5%. The data were obtained in a study of T-cell reconstitution after alpha-beta-depleted transplantation in children. Findings and caveats of the study: By about two months after transplant, alpha-beta T cells reportedly arose from several hundred graft clones that had expanded.

Germline V gene sequence: CDR1 ENHRY, CDR2 SYGVKD. V was pared by 3 bases and J by 2 bases, with 15 bases between. The CDR3 extends over 16 amino acids. The sequencing used PBMCs, mostly from graft donor cells, collected 360 days after TCRalphabeta/CD19-depleted stem cell transplant. The V gene is TRBV10-3, the J gene TRBJ2-3, with D perhaps assigned TRBD1 or TRBD2 (5 bases each). The sequence was obtained from a male patient younger than 18 who had a stem cell transplant for acute lymphoblastic leukemia, so the T cells may come from the graft donor. The CDR3 coding sequence is TGTGCCATCAGTGATCCCGGCAGAGGGGACACAGATACGCAGTATTTT. This gives the protein CAISDPGRGDTDTQYF.